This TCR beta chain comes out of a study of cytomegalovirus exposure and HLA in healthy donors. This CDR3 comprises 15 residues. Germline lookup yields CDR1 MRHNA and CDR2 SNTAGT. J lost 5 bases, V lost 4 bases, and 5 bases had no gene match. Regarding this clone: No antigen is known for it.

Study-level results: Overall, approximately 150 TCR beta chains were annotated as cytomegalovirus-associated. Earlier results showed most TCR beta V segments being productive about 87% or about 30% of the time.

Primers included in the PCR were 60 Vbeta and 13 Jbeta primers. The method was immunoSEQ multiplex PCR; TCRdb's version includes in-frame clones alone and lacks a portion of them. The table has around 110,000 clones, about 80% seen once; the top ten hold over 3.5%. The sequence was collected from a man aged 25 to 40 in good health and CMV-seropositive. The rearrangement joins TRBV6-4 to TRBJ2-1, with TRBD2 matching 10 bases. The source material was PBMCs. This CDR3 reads CASSVVAGGNNEQFF. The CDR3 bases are TGTGCCAGCAGTGTTGTAGCGGGAGGAAACAATGAGCAGTTCTTC.